The sequence of this TCR beta chain was determined in a study of cytomegalovirus exposure and HLA in healthy donors. Study-level points and caveats: The authors confirmed in vitro that three CMV-associated chains were specific for CMV antigens.

The PCR ran on 60 Vbeta and 13 Jbeta primers. The method was immunoSEQ multiplex PCR; TCRdb's version includes in-frame clones alone and lacks a portion of them. The sample carries 80,000 to 130,000 clones, approximately 81% recorded once. Germline-derived CDR1 and CDR2 are KGHSH and LQKENI. After removal of 4 bases from V and 4 bases from J, the junction contained 6 bases not matched to a gene. This CDR3 comprises 15 residues. In regard to this clone: Antigen specificity is unknown.

The material sequenced was PBMCs. The origin of this receptor is a female donor in good health and CMV-seropositive. This rearrangement joins TRBV18 to TRBJ1-5; 8 bases agree with TRBD1. The CDR3: CASSRGTGGNQPQHF. CDR3 in DNA: TGTGCCAGCTCACGAGGGACAGGCGGGAATCAGCCCCAGCATTTT. Supplemented by reference TRBV18 and TRBJ1-5, the full variable domain reads NAGVMQNPRHLVRRRGQEARLRCSPMKGHSHVYWYRQLPEEGLKFMVYLQKENIIDESGMPKERFSAEFPKEGPSILRIQQVVRGDSAAYFCASSRGTGGNQPQHFGDGTRLSIL.